This TCR beta chain was sequenced for a study of T cells in Graves' hyperthyroidism and ophthalmopathy. Fresh peripheral blood, around 10 ml of it, supplied the PBMCs. Study-level findings and limits: Blood also contained most expanded thyroid clonotypes above 0.001.

This clonotype occurred a few times. The antigen is not known. TCR beta CDR3 sequences were amplified from RNA transcripts. The HTBI primer set served for first-round RT-PCR of the TCR CDR3. Using its own MiXCR run on the multiplex PCR reads, TCRdb lists one record per CDR3 protein. The table includes about 350,000 distinct CDR3 sequences, around 14% detected once. Sequenced: blood. This TCR derives from a woman in her thirties with Graves' hyperthyroidism.

DNA for the CDR3: TGTGCCAGCAGCGTAGATTACGCTGGCGGGAGATGGGAGCTGTTTTTT. Protein product: CASSVDYAGGRWELFF. The J gene is TRBJ2-2, the V gene TRBV9; 7 bases are shared with TRBD2. The J segment lost 9 bases and the V segment lost 0 bases, leaving 11 bases of the junction unmatched. This CDR3 contains 16 residues. CDR1 and CDR2 from the germline V gene are SGDLS and YYNGEE.